The T cell receptor (beta chain) described here comes from a study of T cell responses to AZD1222 COVID-19 vaccine. The V gene lost 1 base and the J gene lost 0 bases, with 9 bases spanning the gap. There are 15 residues in the CDR3. In germline, CDR1 is LGHDT, CDR2 YNNKEL (reference sequence). The table came from immunoSEQ multiplex PCR; TCRdb's copy has only in-frame clones and leaves some out. The table includes about 200,000 clones, 80% to 95% detected once. Regarding the study as a whole: Repertoires were collected only later (after the peak T cell response had occurred).

Remarks on this clone: The antigen is not known.

V and J are TRBV3-1 (or the pseudogene TRBV3-2) and TRBJ2-5; D is unclear. This TCR came from an adult in good health. Sequenced material: peripheral blood, taken on day 0 of AZD1222 vaccination. CDR3 residues: CASSQVLQNQETQYF. DNA of the CDR3: TGTGCCAGCAGCCAAGTATTACAGAACCAAGAGACCCAGTACTTC.